A single sample gave rise to the 14 T cell receptor beta chains below, sequenced in a study of T cell changes during pregnancy in multiple sclerosis. Here immunoSEQ multiplex PCR was the method, and the copy in TCRdb shows in-frame clones only, minus some. Of 20,000 to 25,000 clones in the sample, under 90% were seen once. The specimen comprised CD8+ T cells from peripheral blood mononuclear cells, sampled before pregnancy. The receptor set was obtained from a female donor with multiple sclerosis, enrolled in a pregnancy study.

The chain is built from TRBV9 and TRBJ2-1, with D maybe TRBD1 (6 bases). CDR1 and CDR2 from the germline V gene are SGDLS and YYNGEE. Trimming shortened V by 0 bases and J by 7 bases, and 8 bases separated the two germline ends. The CDR3 length is 13 residues. The CDR3 loop reads CASSVGGGNEQFF. The DNA of the CDR3 is TGTGCCAGCAGCGTAGGAGGGGGAAATGAGCAGTTCTTC. The full variable domain, its missing parts supplied by reference TRBV9 and TRBJ2-1, is DSGVTQTPKHLITATGQRVTLRCSPRSGDLSVYWYQQSLDQGLQFLIQYYNGEERAKGNILERFSAQQFPDLHSELNLSSLELGDSALYFCASSVGGGNEQFFGPGTRLTVL.

The chain links TRBV5-4 to TRBJ1-1; 9 bases agree with TRBD1. In germline, CDR1 is SGHNT, CDR2 YYREEE (reference sequence). This CDR3 has 13 amino acids. After removal of 4 bases from V and 6 bases from J, the junction contained 4 bases not matched to a gene. This CDR3 is CASSLRTGAEAFF. CDR3 in DNA: TGTGCCAGCAGCCTCCGGACAGGGGCTGAAGCTTTCTTT.

The V and J genes are TRBV19 and TRBJ1-2; 7 positions match TRBD1. There are 15 residues in the CDR3. V lost 4 bases to trimming and J lost 4 bases; unmatched junction nucleotides: 9. Per germline, CDR1 LNHDA and CDR2 SQIVND (reference sequence). The CDR3 reads CASSSGQEPIYGYTF. DNA for the CDR3: TGTGCCAGTAGTAGCGGACAGGAACCTATCTATGGCTACACCTTC.

V gene TRBV6-1 combines with J gene TRBJ2-3; maybe TRBD2 (5 bases). Germline lookup yields CDR1 MNHNS and CDR2 SASEGT. CDR3 length equals 15 residues. V was pared by 0 bases and J by 3 bases, with 10 bases between. CDR3 region: CASSEALAHTDTQYF. The CDR3 DNA follows: TGTGCCAGCAGTGAAGCGCTAGCCCATACAGATACGCAGTATTTT.

The chain has TRBV7-9 and TRBJ2-3; TRBD1 matches at 7 bases. The CDR3 contains 15 residues. With V trimmed by 3 bases and J by 5 bases, 8 bases remained unmatched. Looked up from germline, CDR1 is SEHNR and CDR2 is FQNEAQ (reference sequence). The CDR3 bases are TGTGCCAGCAGCTTCGGTACAGGGGTTCAAGATACGCAGTATTTT. This gives the protein CASSFGTGVQDTQYF.

The chain recombines TRBV4-1 with TRBJ1-5; perhaps TRBD1 as D (5 bases). Trimming stripped 3 bases from V and 5 bases from J, with 11 bases between. The CDR3 consists of 14 residues. Germline assignment: CDR1 MGHRA and CDR2 YSYEKL. The DNA for the CDR3 is TGCGCCAGCAGCCAGTCACCAGGGCATCAGCCCCAGCATTTT. This sequence encodes CASSQSPGHQPQHF.

This chain joins TRBV27 and TRBJ2-7, with D uncertain. Trimming shortened V by 3 bases and J by 0 bases, and 9 bases separated the two germline ends. There are 14 residues in the CDR3. Germline CDR1 reads MNHEY; CDR2 reads SMNVEV (reference sequence). Written as DNA, the CDR3 is TGTGCCAGCAGTTTCCTTGGCAGCTCCTACGAGCAGTACTTC. It specifies CASSFLGSSYEQYF.

The chain uses TRBV27 and TRBJ2-5; 7 nucleotides match TRBD1. Trimming cost V 5 bases and J 5 bases; bases outside gene matches: 11. Germline V gives CDR1 MNHEY, CDR2 SMNVEV (reference sequence). The CDR3 extends over 15 amino acids. This CDR3 reads CASSATGVNFETQYF. CDR3 sequence (DNA): TGTGCCAGCAGTGCTACAGGGGTGAATTTTGAGACCCAGTACTTC.

This chain uses TRBV6-7 with TRBJ2-4; D may be TRBD2 (6 bases). TRBV6-7 is annotated as an ORF whose role is uncertain. This CDR3 contains 19 residues. Trimming stripped 1 base from V and 0 bases from J, with 19 bases between. The CDR3 DNA sequence: TGTGCCAGCAGTTACTGGTTGCGGGAAGCTATACTAGCCAAAAACATTCAGTACTTC. As protein: CASSYWLREAILAKNIQYF.

The chain has TRBV29-1 and TRBJ2-1; 7 positions match TRBD2. Trimming removed 2 bases from V and 3 bases from J; junction bases left unmatched: 4. The CDR3 runs 14 residues. The germline V gene encodes CDR1 SQVTM and CDR2 ANQGSEA. The CDR3: CSVEKREDYNEQFF. The CDR3, as DNA: TGCAGCGTTGAAAAACGGGAGGACTACAATGAGCAGTTCTTC.

CDR3 amino acids: CASSLDLWGRGHYEQYF. The CDR3 bases are TGTGCCAGCAGCTTAGATCTTTGGGGCAGGGGGCATTACGAGCAGTACTTC. This sequence joins TRBV11-2 and TRBJ2-7; 8 bases line up with TRBD1. Germline V lookup: CDR1 SGHAT, CDR2 FQNNGV. V shed 0 bases and J 4 bases; nucleotides not matched to a gene: 11. The CDR3 totals 17 residues.

The V gene is TRBV6-1, the J gene TRBJ2-1; 12 nucleotides line up with TRBD2. V lost 7 bases and J lost 4; bases outside the gene matches: 5. Germline loops: CDR1 MNHNS, CDR2 SASEGT. This CDR3 contains 15 residues. The CDR3 here is CASTRTSGVYNEQFF. DNA of the CDR3: TGTGCCAGCACTAGGACTAGCGGGGTATACAATGAGCAGTTCTTC.

The chain couples TRBV11-2 to TRBJ2-7, with 7 bases identical to TRBD1. The V and J ends lost 5 bases and 6 bases, in that order; junction bases with no gene match: 7. CDR1 SGHAT and CDR2 FQNNGV come from the germline V gene. The CDR3 spans 13 residues. The CDR3 is CASSPGTVPEQYF. The CDR3 DNA reads as TGTGCCAGCAGCCCGGGGACAGTCCCCGAGCAGTACTTC.

V gene TRBV4-1 combines with J gene TRBJ1-1; 7 bases align to TRBD1. CDR3 length: 14 amino acids. CDR1 and CDR2 (germline): MGHRA, YSYEKL. With 4 bases clipped from V and 7 bases from J, the junction kept 9 bases outside the gene matches. This CDR3 reads CASSRTGTGIEAFF. CDR3 DNA: TGCGCCAGCAGCCGGACAGGCACAGGGATTGAAGCTTTCTTT.